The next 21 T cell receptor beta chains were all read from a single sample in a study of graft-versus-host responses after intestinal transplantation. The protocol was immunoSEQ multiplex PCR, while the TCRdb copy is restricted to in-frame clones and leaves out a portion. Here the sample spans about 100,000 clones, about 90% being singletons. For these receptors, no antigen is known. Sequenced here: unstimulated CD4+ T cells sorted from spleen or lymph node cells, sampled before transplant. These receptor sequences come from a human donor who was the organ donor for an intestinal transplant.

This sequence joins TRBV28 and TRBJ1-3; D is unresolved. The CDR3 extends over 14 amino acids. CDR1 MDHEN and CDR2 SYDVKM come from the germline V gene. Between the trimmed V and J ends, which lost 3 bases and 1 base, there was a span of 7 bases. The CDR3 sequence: CASSFRNSGNTIYF. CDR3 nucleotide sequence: TGTGCCAGCAGTTTCCGAAATTCTGGAAACACCATATATTTT. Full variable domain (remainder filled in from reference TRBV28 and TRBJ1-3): DVKVTQSSRYLVKRTGEKVFLECVQDMDHENMFWYRQDPGLGLRLIYFSYDVKMKEKGDIPEGYSVSREKKERFSLILESASTNQTSMYLCASSFRNSGNTIYFGEGSWLTVV.

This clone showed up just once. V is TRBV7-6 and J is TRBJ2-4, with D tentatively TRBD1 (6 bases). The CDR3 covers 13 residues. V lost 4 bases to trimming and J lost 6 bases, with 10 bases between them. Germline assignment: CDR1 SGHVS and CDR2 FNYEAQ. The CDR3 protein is CASSSGVGNIQYF. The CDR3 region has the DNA TGTGCCAGCAGCTCAGGGGTCGGAAACATTCAGTACTTC.

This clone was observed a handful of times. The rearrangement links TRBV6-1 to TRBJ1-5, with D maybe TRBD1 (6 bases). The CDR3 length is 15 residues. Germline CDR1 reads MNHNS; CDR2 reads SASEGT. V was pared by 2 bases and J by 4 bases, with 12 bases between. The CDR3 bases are TGTGCCAGCAGTGAAACGGGACATTGGAATCAGCCCCAGCATTTT. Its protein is CASSETGHWNQPQHF.

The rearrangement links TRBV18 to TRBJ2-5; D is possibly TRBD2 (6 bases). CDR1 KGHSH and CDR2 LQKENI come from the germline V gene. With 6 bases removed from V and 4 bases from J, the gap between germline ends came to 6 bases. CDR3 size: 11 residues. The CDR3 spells CASSEGETQYF. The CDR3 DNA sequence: TGTGCCAGCTCGGAGGGAGAGACCCAGTACTTC.

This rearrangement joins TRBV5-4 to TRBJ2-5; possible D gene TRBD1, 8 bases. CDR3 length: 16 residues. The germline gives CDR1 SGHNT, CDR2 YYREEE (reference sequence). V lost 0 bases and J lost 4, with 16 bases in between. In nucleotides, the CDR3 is TGTGCCAGCAGCTTGGATGGCGGGGGACAGGTAGAGACCCAGTACTTC. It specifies CASSLDGGGQVETQYF.

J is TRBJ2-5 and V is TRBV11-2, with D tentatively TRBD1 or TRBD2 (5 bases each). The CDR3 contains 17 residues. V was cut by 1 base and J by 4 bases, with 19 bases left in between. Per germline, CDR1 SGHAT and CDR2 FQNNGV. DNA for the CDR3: TGTGCCAGCAGCTTAGGACGGACTGGGGGTGGGGGAGAGACCCAGTACTTC. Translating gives CASSLGRTGGGGETQYF.

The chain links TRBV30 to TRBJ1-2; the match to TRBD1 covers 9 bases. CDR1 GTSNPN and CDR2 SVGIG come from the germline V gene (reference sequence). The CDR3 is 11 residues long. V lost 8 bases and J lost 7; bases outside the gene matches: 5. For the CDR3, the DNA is TGTGCCCGTGGACAGGGGAGTGGCTACACCTTC. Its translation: CARGQGSGYTF.

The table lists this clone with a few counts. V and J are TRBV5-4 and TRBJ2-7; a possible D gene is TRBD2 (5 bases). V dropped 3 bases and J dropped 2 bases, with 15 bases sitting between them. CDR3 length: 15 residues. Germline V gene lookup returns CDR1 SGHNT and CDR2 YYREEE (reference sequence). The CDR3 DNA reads TGTGCCAGCAGCTCCGCCGGGGTCCCCACCTACGAGCAGTACTTC. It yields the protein CASSSAGVPTYEQYF.

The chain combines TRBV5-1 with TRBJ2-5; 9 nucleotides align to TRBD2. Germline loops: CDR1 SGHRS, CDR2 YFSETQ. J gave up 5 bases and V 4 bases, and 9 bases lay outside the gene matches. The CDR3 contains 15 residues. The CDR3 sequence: CASSTGTSRGETQYF. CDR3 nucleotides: TGCGCCAGCAGCACCGGGACTAGCCGGGGGGAGACCCAGTACTTC.

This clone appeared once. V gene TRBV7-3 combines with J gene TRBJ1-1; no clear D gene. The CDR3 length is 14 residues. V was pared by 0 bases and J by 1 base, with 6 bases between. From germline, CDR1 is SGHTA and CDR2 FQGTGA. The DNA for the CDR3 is TGTGCCAGCAGCTTAACCGGAACGAACACTGAAGCTTTCTTT. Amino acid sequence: CASSLTGTNTEAFF.

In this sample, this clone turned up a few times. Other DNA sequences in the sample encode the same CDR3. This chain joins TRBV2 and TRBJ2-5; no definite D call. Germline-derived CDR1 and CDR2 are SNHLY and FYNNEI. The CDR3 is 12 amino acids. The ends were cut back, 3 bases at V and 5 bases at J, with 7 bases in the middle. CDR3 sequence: CASSEGWETQYF. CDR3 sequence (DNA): TGTGCCAGCAGTGAGGGGTGGGAGACCCAGTACTTC.

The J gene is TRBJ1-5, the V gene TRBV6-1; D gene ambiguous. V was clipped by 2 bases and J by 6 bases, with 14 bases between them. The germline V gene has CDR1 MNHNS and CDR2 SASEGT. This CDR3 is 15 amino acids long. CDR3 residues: CASSELGKGIQPQHF. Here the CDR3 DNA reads TGTGCCAGCAGTGAATTGGGGAAGGGAATTCAGCCCCAGCATTTT.

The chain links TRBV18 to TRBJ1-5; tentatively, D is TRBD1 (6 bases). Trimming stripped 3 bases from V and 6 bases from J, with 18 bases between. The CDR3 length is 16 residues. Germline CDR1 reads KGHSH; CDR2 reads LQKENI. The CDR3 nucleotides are TGTGCCAGCTCACCCGTCCCAGGGGTTGGCACTCAGCCCCAGCATTTT. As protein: CASSPVPGVGTQPQHF.

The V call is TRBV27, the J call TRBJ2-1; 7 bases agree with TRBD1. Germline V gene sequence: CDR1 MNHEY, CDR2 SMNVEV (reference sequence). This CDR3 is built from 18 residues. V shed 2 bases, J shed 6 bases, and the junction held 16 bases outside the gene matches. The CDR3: CASSLMGRGPGVGNEQFF. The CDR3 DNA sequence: TGTGCCAGCAGTTTAATGGGTAGGGGGCCCGGAGTGGGCAATGAGCAGTTCTTC.

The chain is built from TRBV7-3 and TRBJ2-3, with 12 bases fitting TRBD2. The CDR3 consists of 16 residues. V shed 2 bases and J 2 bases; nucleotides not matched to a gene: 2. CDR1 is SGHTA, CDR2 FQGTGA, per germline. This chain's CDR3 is CASSLGTSGHTDTQYF. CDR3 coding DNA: TGTGCCAGCAGCTTAGGGACTAGCGGGCACACAGATACGCAGTATTTT.

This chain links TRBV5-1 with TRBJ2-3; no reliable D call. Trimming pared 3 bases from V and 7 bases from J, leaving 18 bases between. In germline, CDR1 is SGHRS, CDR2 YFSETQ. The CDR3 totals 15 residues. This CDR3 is CASSSVGAYANTQYF. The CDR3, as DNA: TGCGCCAGCAGCTCCGTGGGTGCATATGCAAATACGCAGTATTTT.

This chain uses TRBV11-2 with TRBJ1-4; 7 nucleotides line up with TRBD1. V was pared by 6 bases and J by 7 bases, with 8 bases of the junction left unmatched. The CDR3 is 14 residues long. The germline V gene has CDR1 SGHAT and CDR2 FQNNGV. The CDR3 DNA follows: TGTGCCAGCAGGAATCAGGGGGGCGGTGAAAAACTGTTTTTT. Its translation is CASRNQGGGEKLFF.

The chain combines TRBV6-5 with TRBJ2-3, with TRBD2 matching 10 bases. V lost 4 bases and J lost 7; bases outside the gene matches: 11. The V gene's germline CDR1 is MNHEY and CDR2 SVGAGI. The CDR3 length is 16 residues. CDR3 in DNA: TGTGCCAGCAGTTTACGAGCGGGGGGGCCGGCAAATACGCAGTATTTT. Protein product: CASSLRAGGPANTQYF.

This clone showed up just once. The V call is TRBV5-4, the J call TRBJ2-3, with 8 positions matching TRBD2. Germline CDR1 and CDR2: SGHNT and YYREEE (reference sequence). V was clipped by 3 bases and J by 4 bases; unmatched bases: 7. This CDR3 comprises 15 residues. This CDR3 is CASSSRLALADTQYF. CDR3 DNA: TGTGCCAGCAGCTCTCGACTAGCGTTGGCAGATACGCAGTATTTT.

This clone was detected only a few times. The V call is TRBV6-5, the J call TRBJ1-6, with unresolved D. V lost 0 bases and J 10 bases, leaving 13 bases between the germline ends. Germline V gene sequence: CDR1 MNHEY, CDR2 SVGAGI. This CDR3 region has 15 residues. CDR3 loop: CASSYSVDVSSPLHF. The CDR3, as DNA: TGTGCCAGCAGTTACTCGGTGGACGTTTCGTCACCCCTCCACTTT.

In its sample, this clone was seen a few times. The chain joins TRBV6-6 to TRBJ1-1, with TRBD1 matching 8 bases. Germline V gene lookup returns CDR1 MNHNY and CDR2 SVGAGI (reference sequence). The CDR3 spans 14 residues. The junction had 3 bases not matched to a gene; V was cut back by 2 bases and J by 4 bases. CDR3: CASSYPTGGTEAFF. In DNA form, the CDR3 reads TGTGCCAGCAGTTACCCTACAGGGGGCACTGAAGCTTTCTTT.